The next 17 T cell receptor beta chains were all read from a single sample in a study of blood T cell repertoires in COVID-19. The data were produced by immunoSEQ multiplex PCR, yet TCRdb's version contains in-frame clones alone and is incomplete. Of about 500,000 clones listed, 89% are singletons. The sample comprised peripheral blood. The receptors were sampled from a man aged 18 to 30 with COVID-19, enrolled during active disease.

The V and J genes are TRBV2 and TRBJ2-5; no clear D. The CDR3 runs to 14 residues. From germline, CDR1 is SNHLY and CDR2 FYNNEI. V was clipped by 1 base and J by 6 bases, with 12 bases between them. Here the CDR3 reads CASSEDPGRKTQYF. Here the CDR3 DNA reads TGTGCCAGCAGTGAAGATCCGGGTCGGAAGACCCAGTACTTC.

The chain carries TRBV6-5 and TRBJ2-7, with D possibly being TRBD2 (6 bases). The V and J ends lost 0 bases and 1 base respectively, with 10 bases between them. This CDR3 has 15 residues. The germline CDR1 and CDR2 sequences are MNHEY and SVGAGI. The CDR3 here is CASSYSLAPSYEQYF. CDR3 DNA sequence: TGTGCCAGCAGTTACTCGCTAGCGCCTTCCTACGAGCAGTACTTC.

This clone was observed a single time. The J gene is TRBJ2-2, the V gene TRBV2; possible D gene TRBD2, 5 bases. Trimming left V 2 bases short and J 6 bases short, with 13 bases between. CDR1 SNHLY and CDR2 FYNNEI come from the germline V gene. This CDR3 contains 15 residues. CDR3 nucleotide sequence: TGTGCCAGCAGTGAAAAGGGAGCTTGGGCCGGGGAGCTGTTTTTT. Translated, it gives CASSEKGAWAGELFF.

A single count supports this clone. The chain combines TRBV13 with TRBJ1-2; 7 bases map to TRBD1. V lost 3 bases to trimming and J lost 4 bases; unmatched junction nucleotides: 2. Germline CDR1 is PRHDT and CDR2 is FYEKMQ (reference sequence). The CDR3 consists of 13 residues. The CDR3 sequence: CASSLQGGYGYTF. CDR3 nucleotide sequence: TGTGCCAGCAGCTTGCAGGGGGGCTATGGCTACACCTTC.

The CDR3 sequence is CASSLEGASGGYGYTF. CDR3 in DNA: TGTGCCAGCAGCTTAGAGGGAGCTTCAGGGGGCTATGGCTACACCTTC. The chain couples TRBV7-2 to TRBJ1-2; 7 positions match TRBD1. J lost 4 bases, V lost 1 base, and 9 bases had no gene match. This CDR3 has 16 residues. Germline assignment: CDR1 SGHTA and CDR2 FQGNSA.

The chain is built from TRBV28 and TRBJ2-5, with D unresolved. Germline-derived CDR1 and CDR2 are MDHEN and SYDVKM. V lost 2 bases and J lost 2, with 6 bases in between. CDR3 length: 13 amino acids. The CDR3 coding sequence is TGTGCCAGCAGTTTACACAGTCAAGAGACCCAGTACTTC. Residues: CASSLHSQETQYF.

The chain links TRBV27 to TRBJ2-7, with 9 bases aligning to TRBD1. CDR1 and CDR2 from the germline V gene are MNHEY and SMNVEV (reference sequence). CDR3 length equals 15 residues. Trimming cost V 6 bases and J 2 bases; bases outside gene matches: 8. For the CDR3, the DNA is TGTGCCAGCAGCAAAACACAGGGGGCCCCCTACGAGCAGTACTTC. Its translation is CASSKTQGAPYEQYF.

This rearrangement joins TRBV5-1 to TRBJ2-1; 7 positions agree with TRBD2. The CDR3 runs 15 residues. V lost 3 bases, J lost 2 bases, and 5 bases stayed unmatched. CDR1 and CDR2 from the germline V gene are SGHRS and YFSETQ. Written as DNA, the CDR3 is TGCGCCAGCAGCTCGGGGGAGGGGACCTACAATGAGCAGTTCTTC. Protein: CASSSGEGTYNEQFF.

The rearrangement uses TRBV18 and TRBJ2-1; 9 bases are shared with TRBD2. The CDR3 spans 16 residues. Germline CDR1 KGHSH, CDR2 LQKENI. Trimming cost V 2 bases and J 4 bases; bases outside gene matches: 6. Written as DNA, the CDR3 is TGTGCCAGCTCACCAACGCTAGCGGGATTATACAATGAGCAGTTCTTC. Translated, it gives CASSPTLAGLYNEQFF.

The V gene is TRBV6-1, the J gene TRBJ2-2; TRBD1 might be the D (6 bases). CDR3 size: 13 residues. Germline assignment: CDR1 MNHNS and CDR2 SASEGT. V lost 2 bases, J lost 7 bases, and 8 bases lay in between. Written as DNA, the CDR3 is TGTGCCAGCAGTGAAACAGGGAACGGGGAGCTGTTTTTT. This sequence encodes CASSETGNGELFF.

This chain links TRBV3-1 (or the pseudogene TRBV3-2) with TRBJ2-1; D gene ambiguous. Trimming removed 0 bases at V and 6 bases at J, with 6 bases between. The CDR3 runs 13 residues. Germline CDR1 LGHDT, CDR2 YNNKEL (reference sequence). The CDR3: CASSQDRRNEQFF. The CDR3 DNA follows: TGTGCCAGCAGCCAAGATCGTCGCAATGAGCAGTTCTTC.

In DNA form, the CDR3 reads TGTGCCAGCTCACCACCCGGAGGGGGGGACTCCTACGAGCAGTACTTC. Protein: CASSPPGGGDSYEQYF. The rearrangement uses TRBV18 and TRBJ2-7, with D possibly TRBD2 on 7 matching bases. The ends were cut back, 0 bases at V and 0 bases at J, with 12 bases in the middle. The germline V gene encodes CDR1 KGHSH and CDR2 LQKENI. The CDR3 extends over 16 amino acids.

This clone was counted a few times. CDR3 sequence reads: CASRMTMNTEAFF. The DNA of the CDR3 is TGTGCCAGCAGGATGACTATGAACACTGAAGCTTTCTTT. The J gene is TRBJ1-1, the V gene TRBV6-5; unclear D gene. The germline gives CDR1 MNHEY, CDR2 SVGAGI. The CDR3 loop spans 13 amino acids. The V end was cut by 6 bases, the J end by 0 bases, with 8 bases between.

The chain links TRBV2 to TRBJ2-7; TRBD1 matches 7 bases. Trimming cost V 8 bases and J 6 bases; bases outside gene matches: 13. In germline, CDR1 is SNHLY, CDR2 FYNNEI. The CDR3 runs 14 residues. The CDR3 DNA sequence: TGTGCCAGCGGACAGGAAGGTTCCTTTTCCGAGCAGTACTTC. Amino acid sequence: CASGQEGSFSEQYF.

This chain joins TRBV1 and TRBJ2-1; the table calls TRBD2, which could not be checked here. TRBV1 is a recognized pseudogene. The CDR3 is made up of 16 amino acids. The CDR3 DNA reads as TGCACCAGCAGCCAACCGGGACTAGCTATGGACAATGAGCAGTTCTTC. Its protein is CTSSQPGLAMDNEQFF.

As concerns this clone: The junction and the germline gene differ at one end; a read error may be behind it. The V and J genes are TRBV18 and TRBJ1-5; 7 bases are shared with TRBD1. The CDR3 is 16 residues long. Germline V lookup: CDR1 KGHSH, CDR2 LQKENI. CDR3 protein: CASSPISGTANRPQHF. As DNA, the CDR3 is TGTGCCAGCTCACCTATCTCCGGGACAGCAAATCGGCCCCAGCATTTT.

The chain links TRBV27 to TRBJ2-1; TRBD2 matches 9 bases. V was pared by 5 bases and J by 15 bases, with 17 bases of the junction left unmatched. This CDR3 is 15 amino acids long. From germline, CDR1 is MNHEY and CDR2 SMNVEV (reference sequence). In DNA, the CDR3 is TGTGCCAGCAGTCCGCTAAGCGGGAGGCCCTTTAATCCGTTCTTC. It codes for CASSPLSGRPFNPFF.